This is a list of T cell receptor beta chains from one sample in a study of cytomegalovirus exposure and HLA in healthy donors. TCRdb's copy holds only in-frame clones and misses some; the assay was immunoSEQ multiplex PCR. The repertoire holds 300,000 to 400,000 clones, with 80% to 90% as singletons. Sequencing was performed on PBMCs. The receptors originated from a woman aged 18-35 years in good health and CMV-seronegative. Both conserved end residues are part of each CDR3. For some rows the clone size is stated as once, few or many, or as a class when expanded; others skip it.

-	TRBV5-1	TRBJ2-3	CASSLPIQESRETQYF
-	TRBV6-5	TRBJ2-5	CASSAREQETQYF
once	TRBV28	TRBJ2-1	CASSFPARNEQFF
-	TRBV28	TRBJ2-7	CASTPAGFGYEQYF
-	TRBV1	TRBJ2-7	CTSSQDQRGSYEQYF
-	TRBV6-1	TRBJ1-6	CASSLEGGGSPLHF
-	TRBV18	TRBJ1-4	CASFGGQGEKLFF
-	TRBV7-7	TRBJ2-5	CASSPTGGRQETQYF
-	TRBV19	TRBJ1-2	CASSMGGQGSRGYTF
-	TRBV5-1	TRBJ2-3	CASSVLAGKPDTQYF
few	TRBV28	TRBJ2-7	CASSLYRDTSYEQYF
-	TRBV30	TRBJ1-2	CAWHGDSSYGYTF
-	TRBV29-1	TRBJ2-7	CSVEGGLAGSSYEQYF
-	TRBV2	TRBJ2-7	CASEPAAYEQYF
-	TRBV7-6	TRBJ1-1	CASSLGFRGRANTEAFF
-	TRBV9	TRBJ2-1	CASSLAGGPYNEQFF
-	TRBV27	TRBJ2-7	CASSLLSGFYEQYF
-	TRBV27	TRBJ1-2	CASSNTGSYGYTF
-	TRBV4-1	TRBJ1-4	CASSQDGSSNEKLFF
-	TRBV15	TRBJ1-6	CATSSVQGVGSPLHF
once	TRBV6-1	TRBJ2-5	CASSGGHWAGLGETQYF
-	TRBV7-8	TRBJ2-2	CASSRRGLAGVQFSGELFF
-	TRBV5-1	TRBJ2-4	CASSLGQAKNIQYF
-	TRBV5-3	TRBJ2-5	CARSLDPLLQETQYF
-	TRBV27	TRBJ2-1	CASTSKGTDTYNEQFF
-	TRBV28	TRBJ2-3	CASKDYFHTQYF